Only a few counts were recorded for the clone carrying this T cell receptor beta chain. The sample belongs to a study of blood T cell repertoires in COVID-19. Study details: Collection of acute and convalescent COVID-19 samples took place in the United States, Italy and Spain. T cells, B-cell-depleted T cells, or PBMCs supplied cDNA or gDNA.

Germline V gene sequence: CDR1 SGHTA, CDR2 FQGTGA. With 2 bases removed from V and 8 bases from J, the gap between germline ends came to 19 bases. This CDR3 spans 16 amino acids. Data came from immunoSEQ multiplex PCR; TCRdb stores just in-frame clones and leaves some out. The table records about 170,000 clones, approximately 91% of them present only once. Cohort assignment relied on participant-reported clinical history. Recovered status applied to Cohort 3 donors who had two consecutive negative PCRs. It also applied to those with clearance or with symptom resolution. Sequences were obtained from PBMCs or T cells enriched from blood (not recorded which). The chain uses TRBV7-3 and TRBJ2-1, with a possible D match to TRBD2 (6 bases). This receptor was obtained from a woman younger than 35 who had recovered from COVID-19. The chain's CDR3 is CASSLLASATTDEQFF. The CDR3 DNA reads TGTGCCAGCAGCTTATTGGCTAGCGCAACTACGGATGAGCAGTTCTTC. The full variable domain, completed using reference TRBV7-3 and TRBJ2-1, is GAGVSQTPSNKVTEKGKYVELRCDPISGHTALYWYRQSLGQGPEFLIYFQGTGAADDSGLPNDRFFAVRPEGSVSTLKIQRTERGDSAVYLCASSLLASATTDEQFFGPGTRLTVL.